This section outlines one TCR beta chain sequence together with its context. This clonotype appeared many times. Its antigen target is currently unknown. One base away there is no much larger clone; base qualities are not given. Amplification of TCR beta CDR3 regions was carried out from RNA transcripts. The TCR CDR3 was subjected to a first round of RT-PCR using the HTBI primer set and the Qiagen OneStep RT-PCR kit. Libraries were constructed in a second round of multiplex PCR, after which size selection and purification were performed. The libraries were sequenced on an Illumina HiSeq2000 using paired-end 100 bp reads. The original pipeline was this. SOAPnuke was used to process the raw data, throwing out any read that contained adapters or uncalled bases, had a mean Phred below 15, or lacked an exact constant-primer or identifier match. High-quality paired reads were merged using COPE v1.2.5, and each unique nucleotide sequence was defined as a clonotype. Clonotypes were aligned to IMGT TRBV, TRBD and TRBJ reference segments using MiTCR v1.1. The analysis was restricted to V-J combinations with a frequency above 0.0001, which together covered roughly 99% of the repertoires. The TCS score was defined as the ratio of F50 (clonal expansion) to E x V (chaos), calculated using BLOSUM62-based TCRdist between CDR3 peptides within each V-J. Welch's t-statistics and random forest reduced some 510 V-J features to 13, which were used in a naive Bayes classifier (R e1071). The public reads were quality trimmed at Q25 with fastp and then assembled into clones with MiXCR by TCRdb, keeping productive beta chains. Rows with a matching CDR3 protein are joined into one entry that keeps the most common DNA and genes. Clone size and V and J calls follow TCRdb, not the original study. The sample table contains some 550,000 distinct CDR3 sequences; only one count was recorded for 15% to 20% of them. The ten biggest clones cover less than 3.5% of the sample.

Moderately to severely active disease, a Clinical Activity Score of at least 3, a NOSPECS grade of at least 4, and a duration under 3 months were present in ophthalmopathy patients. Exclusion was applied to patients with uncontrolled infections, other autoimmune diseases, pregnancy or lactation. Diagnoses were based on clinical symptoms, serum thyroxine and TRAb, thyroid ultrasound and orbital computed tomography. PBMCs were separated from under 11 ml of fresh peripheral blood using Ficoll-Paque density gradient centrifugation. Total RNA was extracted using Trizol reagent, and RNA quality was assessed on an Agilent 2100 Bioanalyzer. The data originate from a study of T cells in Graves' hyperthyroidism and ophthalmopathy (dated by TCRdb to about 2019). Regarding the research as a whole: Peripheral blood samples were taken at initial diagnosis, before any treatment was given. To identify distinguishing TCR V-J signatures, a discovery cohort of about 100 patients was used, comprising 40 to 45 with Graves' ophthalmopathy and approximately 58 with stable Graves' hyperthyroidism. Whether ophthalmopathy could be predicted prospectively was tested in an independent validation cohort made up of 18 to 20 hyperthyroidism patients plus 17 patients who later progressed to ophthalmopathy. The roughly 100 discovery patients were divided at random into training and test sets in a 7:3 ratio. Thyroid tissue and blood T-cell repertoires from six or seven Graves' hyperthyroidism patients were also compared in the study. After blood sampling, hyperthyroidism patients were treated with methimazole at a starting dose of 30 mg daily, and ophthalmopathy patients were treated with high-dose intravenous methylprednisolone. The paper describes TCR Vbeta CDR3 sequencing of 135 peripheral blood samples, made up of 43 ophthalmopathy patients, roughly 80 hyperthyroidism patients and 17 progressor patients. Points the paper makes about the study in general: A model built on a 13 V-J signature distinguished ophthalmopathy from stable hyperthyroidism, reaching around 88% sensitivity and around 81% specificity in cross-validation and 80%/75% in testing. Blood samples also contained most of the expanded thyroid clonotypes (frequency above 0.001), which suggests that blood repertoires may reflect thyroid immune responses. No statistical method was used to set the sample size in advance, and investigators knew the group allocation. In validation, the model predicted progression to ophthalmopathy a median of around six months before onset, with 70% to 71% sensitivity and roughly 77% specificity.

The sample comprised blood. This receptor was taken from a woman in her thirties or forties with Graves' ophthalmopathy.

The CDR3 sequence is CASSLDLASRELFF. The DNA sequence is as follows: TGTGCCAGCAGCTTAGATTTGGCTTCGAGGGAGCTGTTTTTT. This chain is built from TRBV7-3 and TRBJ2-2; no confident D gene assignment can be made. V gives up 2 bases and J gives up 9 bases, and the segment between their germline ends measures 13 bases. Including the terminal cysteine and phenylalanine, the CDR3 comprises 14 residues. The kept DNA is CDR3 alone, 42 bases in frame from the first base. Taken from the germline V gene, the CDR1 and CDR2 loops are SGHTA and FQGTGA. Extended through the reference TRBV7-3 and TRBJ2-2 proteins, this CDR3 yields the full variable domain: GAGVSQTPSNKVTEKGKYVELRCDPISGHTALYWYRQSLGQGPEFLIYFQGTGAADDSGLPNDRFFAVRPEGSVSTLKIQRTERGDSAVYLCASSLDLASRELFFGEGSRLTVL.